Below are 13 T cell receptor beta chains sequenced from a single sample in a study of T cell changes during pregnancy in multiple sclerosis. Measured with immunoSEQ multiplex PCR; TCRdb has only the in-frame clones, and not every one. The table has around 52,000 clones, roughly 90% seen once. The input for sequencing was CD4+ T cells from peripheral blood mononuclear cells, taken after pregnancy. The source of these receptors is a female donor in good health, enrolled as a control in a pregnancy study.

The chain uses TRBV6-1 and TRBJ1-6; 8 nucleotides match TRBD1. In germline, CDR1 is MNHNS, CDR2 SASEGT. The CDR3 totals 13 residues. Trimming removed 11 bases from V and 5 bases from J; junction bases left unmatched: 5. CDR3 DNA: TGTGCCGGGGGACAGGCACATAATTCACCCCTCCACTTT. Protein: CAGGQAHNSPLHF.

For this clone: This specimen includes other DNA sequences encoding the same CDR3. The chain carries TRBV18 and TRBJ1-5; TRBD1 might be the D (5 bases). The germline gives CDR1 KGHSH, CDR2 LQKENI. Trimming cost V 1 base and J 4 bases, with 5 bases left between them. The CDR3 contains 13 residues. The CDR3 loop reads CASSPQGNQPQHF. The CDR3 DNA reads TGTGCCAGCTCACCACAGGGGAATCAGCCCCAGCATTTT.

This chain connects TRBV2 to TRBJ2-6; no clear D. This CDR3 has 15 residues. V was clipped by 1 base and J by 0 bases, with 4 bases between them. CDR1 SNHLY and CDR2 FYNNEI come from the germline V gene. CDR3 residues: CASSEGASGANVLTF. CDR3 DNA: TGTGCCAGCAGTGAAGGGGCCTCTGGGGCCAACGTCCTGACTTTC.

The chain links TRBV15 to TRBJ2-7; a weak D match, TRBD1 (5 bases). Germline V gene sequence: CDR1 LNHNV, CDR2 YYDKDF (reference sequence). V was pared by 1 base and J by 5 bases, with 9 bases between. This CDR3 contains 13 residues. The CDR3 nucleotides read TGTGCCACCAGCAGAGGCAGGGCTGACGAGCAGTACTTC. Translating it yields CATSRGRADEQYF. Full variable domain (remainder filled in from reference TRBV15 and TRBJ2-7): DAMVIQNPRYQVTQFGKPVTLSCSQTLNHNVMYWYQQKSSQAPKLLFHYYDKDFNNEADTPDNFQSRRPNTSFCFLDIRSPGLGDTAMYLCATSRGRADEQYFGPGTRLTVT.

The gene calls are TRBV13 and TRBJ2-2; 7 bases align to TRBD2. Germline V CDR1 and CDR2: PRHDT, FYEKMQ (reference sequence). The CDR3 spans 15 residues. With V trimmed by 6 bases and J by 4 bases, 8 bases remained unmatched. The CDR3 coding sequence is TGTGCCAGCAGAAGGGGAGGGGCTGGCACCGGGGAGCTGTTTTTT. This gives the protein CASRRGGAGTGELFF.

The chain uses TRBV13 and TRBJ2-4; 14 bases fit TRBD2. The CDR3 has 18 amino acids. Looked up from germline, CDR1 is PRHDT and CDR2 is FYEKMQ (reference sequence). V lost 5 bases, J lost 2 bases, and 8 bases stayed unmatched. The CDR3 region is CASSPGLAGDPTKNIQYF. The CDR3 region has the DNA TGTGCCAGCAGCCCGGGACTAGCGGGGGACCCAACCAAAAACATTCAGTACTTC.

This chain links TRBV6-6 with TRBJ1-2; D is perhaps TRBD1 (6 bases). The CDR3 runs 16 residues. Trimming stripped 0 bases from V and 4 bases from J, with 15 bases between. From germline, CDR1 is MNHNY and CDR2 SVGAGI (reference sequence). As DNA, the CDR3 is TGTGCCAGCAGTTACTCGAGCGGGGGGCAAGGCTATGGCTACACCTTC. Translation: CASSYSSGGQGYGYTF.

The J gene is TRBJ1-6, the V gene TRBV4-2, with D perhaps matching TRBD1 (5 bases). Trimming shortened V by 4 bases and J by 7 bases, and 14 bases separated the two germline ends. The germline V gene encodes CDR1 LGHNA and CDR2 YNFKEQ. This CDR3 contains 15 residues. DNA for the CDR3: TGTGCCAGCAGCCCAGGCAGACAGTTAAATTCACCCCTCCACTTT. This codes for CASSPGRQLNSPLHF.

The chain couples TRBV6-4 to TRBJ2-1, with D possibly being TRBD1 (5 bases). The V gene lost 4 bases and the J gene lost 3 bases, with 7 bases spanning the gap. The CDR3 is made up of 13 amino acids. CDR1 MRHNA and CDR2 SNTAGT come from the germline V gene. CDR3 in amino acids: CASSVTVYNEQFF. As DNA, the CDR3 is TGTGCCAGCAGTGTGACAGTCTACAATGAGCAGTTCTTC.

The chain links TRBV7-3 to TRBJ1-1, with 7 nucleotides matching TRBD1. Germline loops: CDR1 SGHTA, CDR2 FQGTGA. The CDR3 extends over 16 amino acids. V lost 2 bases, J lost 1 base, and 7 bases stayed unmatched. CDR3 bases: TGTGCCAGCAGCTTAGTCCGACAGGGAGGGAACACTGAAGCTTTCTTT. It is translated as CASSLVRQGGNTEAFF.

The gene calls are TRBV9 and TRBJ2-1; TRBD2 is a possible D gene (6 bases). Germline V gives CDR1 SGDLS, CDR2 YYNGEE. The length of the CDR3 is 14 residues. V lost 0 bases, J lost 8 bases, and 12 bases lay in between. The CDR3 nucleotides are TGTGCCAGCAGCGTAGGTCCCTGGGGGGATGAGCAGTTCTTC. This encodes CASSVGPWGDEQFF.

The table lists this clone with a count of one. This sequence joins TRBV7-8 and TRBJ2-1, with TRBD1 identical over 7 bases. This CDR3 contains 16 residues. V lost 0 bases and J lost 10; bases outside the gene matches: 12. CDR1 SGHVS and CDR2 FQNEAQ come from the germline V gene. This CDR3 is CASSLATGFGLREQFF. CDR3 sequence (DNA): TGTGCCAGCAGCTTAGCGACAGGGTTCGGGCTTCGAGAGCAGTTCTTC.

V usage is TRBV5-8 and J usage is TRBJ1-6; 10 nucleotides agree with TRBD1. Germline V gene data show CDR1 as SGHTS and CDR2 as YDEGEE. After removal of 3 bases from V and 9 bases from J, the junction contained 6 bases not matched to a gene. The CDR3 sequence is 15 residues long. CDR3 nucleotide sequence: TGTGCCAGCAGCTGGGGACAGGGGTCCCTTTCACCCCTCCACTTT. Translating gives CASSWGQGSLSPLHF.